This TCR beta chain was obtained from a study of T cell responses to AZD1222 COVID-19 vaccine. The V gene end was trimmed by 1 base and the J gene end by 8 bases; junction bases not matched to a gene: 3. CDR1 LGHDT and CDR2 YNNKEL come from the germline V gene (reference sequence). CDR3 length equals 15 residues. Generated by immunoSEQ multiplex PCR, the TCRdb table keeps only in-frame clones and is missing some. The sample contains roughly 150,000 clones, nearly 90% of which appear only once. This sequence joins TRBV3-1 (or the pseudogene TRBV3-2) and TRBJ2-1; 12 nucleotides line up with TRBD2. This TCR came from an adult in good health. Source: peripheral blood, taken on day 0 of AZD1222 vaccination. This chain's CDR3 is CASSQVLAGGHEQFF. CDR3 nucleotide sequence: TGTGCCAGCAGCCAAGTTCTAGCGGGAGGGCATGAGCAGTTCTTC.